The clone carrying this T cell receptor (beta chain) was counted a few times. Its antigen remains unknown. V lost 5 bases to trimming and J lost 2 bases, with 19 bases between them. The CDR3 consists of 17 residues. Germline V CDR1 and CDR2: SGHVS, FNYEAQ. The data originate from a study of regulatory T cells in long-lasting Graves disease. The time point denotes: newly diagnosed GD, antithyroid drugs for less than 3 months. PBMC RNA served as the TCR library source. Sequencing libraries for TCR beta were prepared with iRepertoire HTBI primers and Arm-PCR of CDR3 regions. TCRdb independently ran MiXCR on the multiplex PCR reads; one entry per CDR3 protein. The sample shows about 560,000 distinct CDR3 sequences, around 16% of them seen only once. Findings and limits, study-wide: Repertoires from persistent disease leaned toward TRBV28, TRBJ1-2 and TRBJ2-5.

These records were also assigned to another study, of T cells in Graves' hyperthyroidism and ophthalmopathy. From that study: TCR CDR3 underwent first-round RT-PCR with the HTBI primer set. Ophthalmopathy was model-predicted a median about 6.7 months pre-onset.

This sequence joins TRBV7-6 and TRBJ1-3; possible D gene TRBD1, 5 bases. This receptor was taken from a man between 18 and 35 years old with Graves disease. This material consisted of peripheral blood mononuclear cells (PBMCs), taken at new diagnosis, from a patient treated with antithyroid drugs. The CDR3 reads CASSADSPLYPGNTIYF. Written as DNA, the CDR3 is TGTGCCAGCAGCGCAGACAGCCCTCTATATCCTGGAAACACCATATATTTT.